Each of the 18 T cell receptor beta chains below was sequenced from the same sample in a study of shared clonotypes between healthy human individuals. Assay: immunoSEQ multiplex PCR; the TCRdb copy retains only in-frame clones and omits some. The sample has 1 million to 1.3 million clones, 75% to 85% seen once. The sequenced sample consisted of memory CD4+ T cells from PBMCs. Subset here: CD45RA-negative fraction. These receptors originate from a man aged 18 to 35 in good health. Some clones in this sample may be carry-over from other donors' samples.

The chain uses TRBV18 and TRBJ2-1, with D perhaps matching TRBD1 (7 bases). Germline V gene sequence: CDR1 KGHSH, CDR2 LQKENI. The CDR3 contains 15 residues. V lost 3 bases, J lost 7 bases, and 16 bases lay in between. CDR3 region: CASSPGTAAGNEQFF. The CDR3 nucleotides read TGTGCCAGCTCACCCGGGACAGCTGCGGGGAATGAGCAGTTCTTC.

V usage is TRBV5-4 and J usage is TRBJ2-5, with 8 bases matching TRBD2. Germline V gives CDR1 SGHNT, CDR2 YYREEE (reference sequence). This CDR3 is built from 16 residues. Germline trimming cut 2 bases from V and 2 bases from J; bases unmatched to any gene: 8. For the CDR3, the DNA is TGTGCCAGCAGCTTTAAACTACTAGCGGCACAAGAGACCCAGTACTTC. Its translation is CASSFKLLAAQETQYF.

The CDR3 spells CASSPRQDVNYGYTF. As DNA, the CDR3 is TGTGCCAGCTCACCCAGACAGGATGTAAACTATGGCTACACCTTC. The V and J genes are TRBV18 and TRBJ1-2, with D maybe TRBD1 (6 bases). The V end lost 3 bases, the J end lost 2 bases, and 13 bases lay between the germline ends. The CDR3 sequence is 15 residues long. Germline CDR1 and CDR2: KGHSH and LQKENI.

The chain joins TRBV5-1 to TRBJ1-4; D is unresolved. Germline V gene sequence: CDR1 SGHRS, CDR2 YFSETQ. Trimming removed 0 bases at V and 2 bases at J, with 8 bases between. The CDR3 runs 15 residues. The CDR3 sequence: CASSLGRATNEKLFF. The CDR3, as DNA: TGCGCCAGCAGCTTGGGGAGGGCGACTAATGAAAAACTGTTTTTT.

V gene TRBV2 combines with J gene TRBJ2-7; tentatively, D is TRBD1 or TRBD2 (5 bases each). The V end was cut by 8 bases, the J end by 6 bases, with 14 bases between. This CDR3 is 12 amino acids long. The germline V gene encodes CDR1 SNHLY and CDR2 FYNNEI. The CDR3 nucleotides are TGTGCCAGCGGACAATCGGGGCGCGAGCAGTACTTC. Amino acid sequence: CASGQSGREQYF.

This chain connects TRBV28 to TRBJ1-1, with unresolved D. V was clipped by 7 bases and J by 4 bases, with 16 bases between them. Germline V gene data show CDR1 as MDHEN and CDR2 as SYDVKM. The CDR3 runs 14 residues. The CDR3 loop is CASIRPARGTEAFF. In DNA form, the CDR3 reads TGTGCCAGCATTAGGCCCGCTAGAGGCACTGAAGCTTTCTTT.

With regard to this clone: This same CDR3 is encoded by further DNA sequences in the sample. The chain links TRBV5-1 to TRBJ1-1; D remains ambiguous. The V and J ends lost 4 bases and 2 bases respectively, with 12 bases between them. Germline-derived CDR1 and CDR2 are SGHRS and YFSETQ. The CDR3 loop spans 14 amino acids. Here the CDR3 reads CASSPGPGNTEAFF. CDR3 bases: TGCGCCAGCAGCCCCGGACCCGGCAACACTGAAGCTTTCTTT.

This clone has just a few counts. V and J are TRBV7-2 and TRBJ2-7; no firm D call. Trimming removed 3 bases at V and 3 bases at J, with 21 bases between. This CDR3 is built from 17 residues. The germline CDR1 and CDR2 sequences are SGHTA and FQGNSA. CDR3 in DNA: TGTGCCAGCAGCTTGTCTCCACGCCGGACGGCATTCTACGAGCAGTACTTC. This gives the protein CASSLSPRRTAFYEQYF.

V and J are TRBV9 and TRBJ2-7, with D perhaps matching TRBD2 (5 bases). Germline CDR1 is SGDLS and CDR2 is YYNGEE. Trimming shortened V by 4 bases and J by 2 bases, and 16 bases separated the two germline ends. The CDR3 length is 15 residues. This CDR3 reads CASSTHGEGAYEQYF. CDR3 bases: TGTGCCAGCAGCACCCACGGCGAGGGCGCCTACGAGCAGTACTTC. Complete variable domain (other parts from reference TRBV9 and TRBJ2-7): DSGVTQTPKHLITATGQRVTLRCSPRSGDLSVYWYQQSLDQGLQFLIQYYNGEERAKGNILERFSAQQFPDLHSELNLSSLELGDSALYFCASSTHGEGAYEQYFGPGTRLTVT.

The chain links TRBV6-1 to TRBJ2-1, with D unclear. The CDR3 spans 17 residues. Per the germline V gene, CDR1 is MNHNS and CDR2 is SASEGT. The V and J ends lost 2 bases and 1 base respectively, with 15 bases between them. CDR3 sequence reads: CASSEPPRESSYNEQFF. The CDR3 DNA reads as TGTGCCAGCAGTGAACCCCCCAGAGAAAGTTCCTACAATGAGCAGTTCTTC.

The chain employs TRBV5-1 and TRBJ2-4, with D tentatively TRBD1 (6 bases). The length of the CDR3 is 14 residues. The germline CDR1 and CDR2 sequences are SGHRS and YFSETQ. Between the trimmed V and J ends, which lost 1 base and 6 bases, there was a span of 11 bases. CDR3 region: CASSLSSRGNIQYF. In nucleotides, the CDR3 is TGCGCCAGCAGCTTGAGTTCCAGGGGAAACATTCAGTACTTC.

This chain links TRBV5-1 with TRBJ1-3; perhaps TRBD1 as D (5 bases). This CDR3 is 14 amino acids long. From germline, CDR1 is SGHRS and CDR2 YFSETQ. The V gene lost 5 bases and the J gene lost 4 bases, with 13 bases spanning the gap. CDR3 sequence reads: CASRMGGSGNTIYF. In DNA form, the CDR3 reads TGCGCCAGCAGGATGGGGGGTTCAGGAAACACCATATATTTT.

V is TRBV7-3 and J is TRBJ1-1; tentatively, D is TRBD1 (6 bases). Deletions cut 2 bases from V and 3 bases from J, with 28 bases between. CDR3 length: 20 amino acids. CDR1 and CDR2 from the germline V gene are SGHTA and FQGTGA. CDR3 sequence (DNA): TGTGCCAGCAGCTTATATCCCGCCCGAGCCGGACAGTATGGAGACACTGAAGCTTTCTTT. Its translation: CASSLYPARAGQYGDTEAFF.

The sample holds a few counts of this clone. V usage is TRBV7-7 and J usage is TRBJ2-5; D unclear. The V gene's germline CDR1 is SSHAT and CDR2 FNYEAQ (reference sequence). The CDR3 is 14 amino acids. V was trimmed by 0 bases and J by 4 bases, leaving 9 bases between them. In DNA form, the CDR3 reads TGTGCCAGCAGCTTAGCGTGGGTGGGAGAGACCCAGTACTTC. Encoded protein: CASSLAWVGETQYF.

The chain carries TRBV25-1 and TRBJ2-1, with 7 positions matching TRBD2. The CDR3 is made up of 15 amino acids. Germline assignment: CDR1 MGHDK and CDR2 SYGVNS. V shed 3 bases, J shed 8 bases, and the junction held 10 bases outside the gene matches. Here the CDR3 reads CASSERDGGVHEQFF. The CDR3, as DNA: TGTGCCAGCAGTGAGCGGGATGGGGGGGTCCATGAGCAGTTCTTC.

The chain couples TRBV14 to TRBJ2-7; no clear D gene. The V gene's germline CDR1 is SGHDN and CDR2 FVKESK. The CDR3 spans 13 residues. V lost 1 base, J lost 9 bases, and 13 bases lay in between. CDR3 amino acids: CASSQVDTKGQYF. CDR3 in DNA: TGTGCCAGCAGCCAAGTAGACACGAAGGGGCAGTACTTC.

This rearrangement joins TRBV6-5 to TRBJ2-5; possibly TRBD2 for D (6 bases). This CDR3 has 12 residues. V gave up 5 bases and J gave up 7 bases, with 11 bases separating them. The germline V gene has CDR1 MNHEY and CDR2 SVGAGI. The CDR3 nucleotides read TGTGCCAGCAGTGCTGGGGGGAGGACCCAGTACTTC. Translated: CASSAGGRTQYF.

This clone was detected only a few times. Written as DNA, the CDR3 is TGTGCCAGCAGCTTAAGGGGGGGAAGGTCCTACGAGCAGTACTTC. It yields the protein CASSLRGGRSYEQYF. The rearrangement uses TRBV7-2 and TRBJ2-7; D is perhaps TRBD2 (7 bases). Germline loops: CDR1 SGHTA, CDR2 FQGNSA. This CDR3 region has 15 residues. V dropped 2 bases and J dropped 1 base, with 12 bases sitting between them.